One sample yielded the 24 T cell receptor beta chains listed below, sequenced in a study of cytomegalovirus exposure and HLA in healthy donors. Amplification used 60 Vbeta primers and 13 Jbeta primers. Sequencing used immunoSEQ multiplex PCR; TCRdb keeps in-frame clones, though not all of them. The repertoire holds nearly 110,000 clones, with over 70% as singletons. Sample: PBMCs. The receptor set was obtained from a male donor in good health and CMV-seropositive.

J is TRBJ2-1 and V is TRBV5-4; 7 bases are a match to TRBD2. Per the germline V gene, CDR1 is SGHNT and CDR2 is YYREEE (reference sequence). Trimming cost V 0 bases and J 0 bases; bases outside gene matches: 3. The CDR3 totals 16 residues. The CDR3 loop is CASSLGRGSSYNEQFF. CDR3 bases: TGTGCCAGCAGCTTGGGGCGGGGGAGCTCCTACAATGAGCAGTTCTTC.

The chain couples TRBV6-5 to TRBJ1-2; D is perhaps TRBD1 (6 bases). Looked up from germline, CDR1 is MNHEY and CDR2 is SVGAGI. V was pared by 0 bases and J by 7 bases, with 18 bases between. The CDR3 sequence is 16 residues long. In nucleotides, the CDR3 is TGTGCCAGCAGTTACTCTCTACCGGGGGGCCCTAGTGGCTACACCTTC. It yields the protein CASSYSLPGGPSGYTF.

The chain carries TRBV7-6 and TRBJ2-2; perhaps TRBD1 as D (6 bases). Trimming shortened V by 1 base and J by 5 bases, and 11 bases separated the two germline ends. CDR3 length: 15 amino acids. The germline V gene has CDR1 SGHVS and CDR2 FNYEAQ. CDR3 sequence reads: CASSLGVTGTGELFF. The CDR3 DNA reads TGTGCCAGCAGCTTAGGGGTCACAGGGACCGGGGAGCTGTTTTTT.

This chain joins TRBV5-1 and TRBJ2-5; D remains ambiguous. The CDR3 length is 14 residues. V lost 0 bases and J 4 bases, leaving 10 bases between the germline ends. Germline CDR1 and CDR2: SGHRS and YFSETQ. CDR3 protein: CASSLGQVRETQYF. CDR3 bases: TGCGCCAGCAGCTTGGGTCAGGTGCGAGAGACCCAGTACTTC.

The CDR3 loop is CASSWLRETIGYNEQFF. The DNA of the CDR3 is TGTGCCAGCAGTTGGTTGCGGGAAACAATTGGATACAATGAGCAGTTCTTC. The V gene is TRBV27, the J gene TRBJ2-1; D is perhaps TRBD2 (6 bases). The CDR3 contains 17 residues. V was cut by 4 bases and J by 4 bases, with 20 bases left in between. CDR1 and CDR2 (germline): MNHEY, SMNVEV (reference sequence).

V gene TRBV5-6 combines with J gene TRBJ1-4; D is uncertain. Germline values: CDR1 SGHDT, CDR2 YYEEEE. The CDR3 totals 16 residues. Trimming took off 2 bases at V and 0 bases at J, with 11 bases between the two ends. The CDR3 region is CASSLNIGATNEKLFF. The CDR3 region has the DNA TGTGCCAGCAGCTTAAACATAGGAGCAACTAATGAAAAACTGTTTTTT.

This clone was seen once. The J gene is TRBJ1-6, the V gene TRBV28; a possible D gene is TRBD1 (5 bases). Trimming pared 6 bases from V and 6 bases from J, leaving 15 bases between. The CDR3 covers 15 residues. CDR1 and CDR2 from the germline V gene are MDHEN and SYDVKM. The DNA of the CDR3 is TGTGCCAGCAGCAATGGCGGGGCAGCTAATTCACCCCTCCACTTT. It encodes CASSNGGAANSPLHF.

CDR3 sequence: CASGTEQETQYF. CDR3 coding DNA: TGCGCCAGTGGGACAGAACAAGAGACCCAGTACTTC. This sequence joins TRBV5-1 and TRBJ2-5; 7 nucleotides line up with TRBD1. CDR3 size: 12 residues. CDR1 and CDR2 (germline): SGHRS, YFSETQ. Trimming removed 8 bases from V and 2 bases from J; junction bases left unmatched: 3.

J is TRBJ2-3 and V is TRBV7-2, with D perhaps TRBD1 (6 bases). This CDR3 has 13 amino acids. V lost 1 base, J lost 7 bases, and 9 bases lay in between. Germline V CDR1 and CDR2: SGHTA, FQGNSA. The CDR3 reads CASSLGDINTQYF. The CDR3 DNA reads TGTGCCAGCAGCTTAGGGGACATCAATACGCAGTATTTT.

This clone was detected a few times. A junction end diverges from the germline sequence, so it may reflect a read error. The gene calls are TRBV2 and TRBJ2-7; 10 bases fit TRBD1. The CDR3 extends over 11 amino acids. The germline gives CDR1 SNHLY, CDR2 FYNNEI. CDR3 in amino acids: CASRRGTGVLF. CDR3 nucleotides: TGTGCCAGCAGGAGGGGGACAGGGGTCCTATTC. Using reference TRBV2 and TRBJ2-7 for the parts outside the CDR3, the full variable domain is EPEVTQTPSHQVTQMGQEVILRCVPISNHLYFYWYRQILGQKVEFLVSFYNNEISEKSEIFDDQFSVERPDGSNFTLKIRSTKLEDSAMYFCASRRGTGVLFGPGTRLTVT.

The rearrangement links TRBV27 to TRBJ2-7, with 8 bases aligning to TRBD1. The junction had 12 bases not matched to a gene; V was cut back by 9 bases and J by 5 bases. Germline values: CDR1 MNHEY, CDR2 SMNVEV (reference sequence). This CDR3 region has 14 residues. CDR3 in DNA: TGTGCCAGTAAAGGGGCGGACAGGGACCACGAGCAGTACTTC. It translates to CASKGADRDHEQYF.

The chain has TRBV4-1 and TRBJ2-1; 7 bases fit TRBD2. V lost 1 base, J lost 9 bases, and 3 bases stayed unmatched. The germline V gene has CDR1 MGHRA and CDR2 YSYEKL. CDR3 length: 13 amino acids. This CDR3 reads CASSQGGGCEQFF. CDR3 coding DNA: TGCGCCAGCAGCCAAGGGGGGGGGTGTGAGCAGTTCTTC.

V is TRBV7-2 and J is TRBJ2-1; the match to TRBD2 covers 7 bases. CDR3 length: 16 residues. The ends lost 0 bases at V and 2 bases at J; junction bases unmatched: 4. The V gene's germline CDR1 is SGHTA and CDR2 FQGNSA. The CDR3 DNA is TGTGCCAGCAGCTTAGCTGCTAGCGGAGCCTACAATGAGCAGTTCTTC. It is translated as CASSLAASGAYNEQFF.

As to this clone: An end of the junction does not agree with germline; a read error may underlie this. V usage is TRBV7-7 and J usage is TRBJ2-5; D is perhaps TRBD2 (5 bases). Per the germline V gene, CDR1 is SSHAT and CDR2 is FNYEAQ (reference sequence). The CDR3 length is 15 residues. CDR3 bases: TGTGCTAGCAGCTTAGTGGGGATTAGGAGGGAGACCCAGTACTTC. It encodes CASSLVGIRRETQYF.

The CDR3 loop is CASSPMAGAYNEQFF. In DNA form, the CDR3 reads TGTGCCAGCAGTCCCATGGCGGGAGCCTACAATGAGCAGTTCTTC. The chain links TRBV28 to TRBJ2-1; 7 nucleotides match TRBD2. V lost 5 bases, J lost 2 bases, and 6 bases stayed unmatched. The CDR3 extends over 15 amino acids. Per the germline V gene, CDR1 is MDHEN and CDR2 is SYDVKM.

CDR3 sequence (DNA): TGTGCCTGGGAGCCCCGGGACATTGCCTACGAGCAGTACTTC. This translates into CAWEPRDIAYEQYF. The J gene is TRBJ2-7, the V gene TRBV30; D perhaps matches TRBD1 (6 bases). The CDR3 spans 14 residues. Trimming pared 5 bases from V and 2 bases from J, leaving 16 bases between. Germline V gene data show CDR1 as GTSNPN and CDR2 as SVGIG (reference sequence).

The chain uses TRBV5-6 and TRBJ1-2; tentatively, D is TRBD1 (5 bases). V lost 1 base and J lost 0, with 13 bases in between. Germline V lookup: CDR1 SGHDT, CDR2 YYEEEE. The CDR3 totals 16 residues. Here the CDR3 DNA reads TGTGCCAGCAGCTTGTGGACACGTAGCACTAACTATGGCTACACCTTC. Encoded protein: CASSLWTRSTNYGYTF.

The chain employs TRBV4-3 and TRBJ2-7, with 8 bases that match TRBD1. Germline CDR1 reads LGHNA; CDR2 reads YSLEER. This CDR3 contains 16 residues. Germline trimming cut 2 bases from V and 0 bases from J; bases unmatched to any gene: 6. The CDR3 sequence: CASSQTTGGISYEQYF. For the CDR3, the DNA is TGCGCCAGCAGCCAAACAACAGGGGGGATCTCCTACGAGCAGTACTTC.

The chain's CDR3 is CASSVASGGNEQFF. DNA of the CDR3: TGTGCCAGTAGTGTGGCTAGCGGGGGCAATGAGCAGTTCTTC. The V and J genes are TRBV19 and TRBJ2-1, with 10 bases lining up with TRBD2. Trimming cost V 5 bases and J 6 bases; bases outside gene matches: 4. The CDR3 extends over 14 amino acids. Germline CDR1 reads LNHDA; CDR2 reads SQIVND (reference sequence).

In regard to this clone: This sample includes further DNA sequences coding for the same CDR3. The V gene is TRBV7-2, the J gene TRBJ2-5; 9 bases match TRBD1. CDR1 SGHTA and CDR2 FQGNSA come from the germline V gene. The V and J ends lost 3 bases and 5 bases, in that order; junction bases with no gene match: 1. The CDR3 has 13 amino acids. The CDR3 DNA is TGTGCCAGCAGCTTTGGACAGGGGGAGACCCAGTACTTC. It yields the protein CASSFGQGETQYF.

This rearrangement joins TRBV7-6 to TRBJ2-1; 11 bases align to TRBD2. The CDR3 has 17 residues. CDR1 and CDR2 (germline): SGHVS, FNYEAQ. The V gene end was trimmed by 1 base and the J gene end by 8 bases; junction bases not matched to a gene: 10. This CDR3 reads CASSLDSGRAHIYEQFF. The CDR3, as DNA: TGTGCCAGCAGCTTAGATAGCGGGAGGGCCCATATATATGAGCAGTTCTTC.

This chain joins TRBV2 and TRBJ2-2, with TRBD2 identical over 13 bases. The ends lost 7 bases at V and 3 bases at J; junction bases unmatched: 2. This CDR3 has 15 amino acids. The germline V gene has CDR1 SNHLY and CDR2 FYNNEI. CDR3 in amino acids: CASTTSGRYTGELFF. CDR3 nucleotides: TGTGCCAGCACGACTAGCGGGAGGTACACCGGGGAGCTGTTTTTT.

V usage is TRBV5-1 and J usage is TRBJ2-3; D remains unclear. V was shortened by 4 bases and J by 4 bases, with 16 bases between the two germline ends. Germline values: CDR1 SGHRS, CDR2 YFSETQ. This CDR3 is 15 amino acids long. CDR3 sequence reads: CASSTTNAGADTQYF. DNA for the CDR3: TGCGCCAGCAGCACAACCAACGCAGGTGCAGATACGCAGTATTTT.

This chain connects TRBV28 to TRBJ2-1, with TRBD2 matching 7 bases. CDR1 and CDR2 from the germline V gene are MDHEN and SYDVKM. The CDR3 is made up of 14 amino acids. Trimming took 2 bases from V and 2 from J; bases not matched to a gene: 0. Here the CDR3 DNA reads TGTGCCAGCAGTTTAGCGGGGGCCTACAATGAGCAGTTCTTC. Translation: CASSLAGAYNEQFF.